This T cell receptor beta chain was retrieved from a study of T cells in Graves' hyperthyroidism and ophthalmopathy (dated by TCRdb to between 2017 and 2020). For the study in its entirety: Peripheral blood was sampled at the time of initial diagnosis, prior to any treatment. To identify distinguishing TCR V-J signatures, a discovery cohort of 100 patients was used, comprising 40 to 45 with Graves' ophthalmopathy and around 57 with stable Graves' hyperthyroidism. Prospective prediction of ophthalmopathy was tested in an independent validation cohort of approximately 18 hyperthyroidism patients and 15 to 17 patients who later progressed to ophthalmopathy. The approximately 97 discovery patients were randomly divided into training and test sets at a 7:3 ratio. In addition, the study compared T-cell repertoires in thyroid tissue and in blood from 6 or 7 Graves' hyperthyroidism patients. After blood sampling, hyperthyroidism patients were treated with methimazole at a starting dose of 30 mg daily, and ophthalmopathy patients were treated with high-dose intravenous methylprednisolone. According to the paper, TCR Vbeta CDR3 sequencing was carried out on around 140 peripheral blood samples, which came from about 45 ophthalmopathy, roughly 75 hyperthyroidism and 17 progressor patients. On the study overall, not on this receptor specifically: In validation, the model predicted progression to ophthalmopathy a median of roughly six months before onset, with about 64% sensitivity and 72.22% specificity. No statistical method was used to fix the sample size in advance, and group allocation was not hidden from the investigators. A 13 V-J signature model separated ophthalmopathy from stable hyperthyroidism, with 87.88% sensitivity and 81.08% specificity in cross-validation and 80%/75% in testing. Blood samples also contained most of the expanded thyroid clonotypes (frequency above 0.001), which suggests that blood repertoires may reflect thyroid immune responses.

As concerns this clonotype: Its antigen specificity is not known. No quality values exist for individual bases; no much larger clone is one base distant.

Reading the germline V gene gives CDR1 MRHNA and CDR2 SNTAGT. Cut back by 0 bases and 6 bases, the V and J ends lie 9 bases apart. Its CDR3 holds 13 amino acids, cysteine through phenylalanine. Only CDR3 DNA is held: 39 bases, read in frame from base 1. Hyperthyroidism patients were newly diagnosed, had a disease duration of under 2 months, and were aged 18 to 65 years. Exclusion was applied to patients with uncontrolled infections, other autoimmune diseases, pregnancy or lactation. Diagnoses were based on clinical symptoms, serum thyroxine and TRAb, thyroid ultrasound and orbital computed tomography. Blood from progressor patients was drawn when they were first diagnosed with hyperthyroidism, before any ophthalmopathy symptoms appeared. PBMCs were isolated from 7.5 to 10 ml of fresh peripheral blood by Ficoll-Paque density gradient centrifugation. Patients classed as progressors first received a Graves' hyperthyroidism diagnosis and then went on to develop ophthalmopathy during follow-up. Total RNA was extracted using Trizol reagent, and RNA quality was assessed on an Agilent 2100 Bioanalyzer.

Amplification of TCR beta CDR3 regions was carried out from RNA transcripts. For the first round of RT-PCR on the TCR CDR3, the HTBI primer set was used together with the Qiagen OneStep RT-PCR kit. The libraries were constructed in a second round of multiplex PCR and then size-selected and purified. The libraries were sequenced on an Illumina HiSeq2000 using paired-end 100 bp reads. In the authors' own workflow: SOAPnuke was used to process the raw data, throwing out any read that contained adapters or uncalled bases, had a mean Phred below 15, or lacked an exact constant-primer or identifier match. High-quality paired reads were merged with COPE v1.2.5, and unique nucleotide sequences were defined as clonotypes. MiTCR v1.1 was used to align the clonotypes against IMGT TRBV, TRBD and TRBJ reference segments. The analysis was restricted to V-J combinations with a frequency above 0.0001, which together covered roughly 99% of the repertoires. A TCS score was defined as the ratio between F50 (clonal expansion) and ExV (chaos), using BLOSUM62-based TCRdist between CDR3 peptides within each V-J. Welch's t-statistics and random forest reduced just over 500 V-J features to roughly 13, which were used in a naive Bayes classifier (R e1071). TCRdb reran the public reads through fastp at Q25 and MiXCR, keeping productive beta chains. Each CDR3 protein gets just one entry, which takes the most common genes and DNA from the rows behind it. None of the V and J calls come from the authors' own analysis; TCRdb made them. In all, the sample holds approximately 400,000 distinct CDR3 sequences, and approximately 14% of those were seen once. The top ten constitute around 30% of the sample.

Sequencing was performed on blood. The sequence is built from TRBV6-4 and TRBJ2-7; TRBD2 is possibly the D segment (6 matching bases). The clonotype comes from a woman aged 18 to 35 with Graves' hyperthyroidism that later progressed to Graves' ophthalmopathy. The CDR3 loop reads CASSDSTSGEQYF. Read as DNA, the sequence is TGTGCCAGCAGTGACTCGACTAGTGGCGAGCAGTACTTC.